The sample holds a few counts of the clone carrying this T cell receptor beta chain. Its antigen is undetermined. This entry comes from a study of identical twins. Whole-study findings and limits: Donors were not followed over many years; analysis was cross-sectional. Insertion counts were lower in abundant cord blood beta clonotypes, a trend that memory repertoires did not show.

Germline V gives CDR1 SQVTM, CDR2 ANQGSEA. The CDR3 covers 13 residues. V was shortened by 6 bases and J by 11 bases, with 22 bases between the two germline ends. Unique molecular identifiers were in the cDNA, with template-switch universal primer binding. MiXCR, applied by TCRdb to the 5' RACE reads, yields one record per CDR3 protein. The sample lists some 500,000 distinct CDR3 sequences; around 15% were seen once. The sample also formed part of further work on yellow fever vaccine responses in identical twins.

The sample was CD4+ T cells sorted from blood. This sequence was found in a woman under 30 in good health. The chain uses TRBV29-1 and TRBJ1-1; D not certain. Here the CDR3 DNA reads TGCAGCGTACGAGACCGCGATATGGGTGGGGCTTTCTTT. It codes for CSVRDRDMGGAFF.